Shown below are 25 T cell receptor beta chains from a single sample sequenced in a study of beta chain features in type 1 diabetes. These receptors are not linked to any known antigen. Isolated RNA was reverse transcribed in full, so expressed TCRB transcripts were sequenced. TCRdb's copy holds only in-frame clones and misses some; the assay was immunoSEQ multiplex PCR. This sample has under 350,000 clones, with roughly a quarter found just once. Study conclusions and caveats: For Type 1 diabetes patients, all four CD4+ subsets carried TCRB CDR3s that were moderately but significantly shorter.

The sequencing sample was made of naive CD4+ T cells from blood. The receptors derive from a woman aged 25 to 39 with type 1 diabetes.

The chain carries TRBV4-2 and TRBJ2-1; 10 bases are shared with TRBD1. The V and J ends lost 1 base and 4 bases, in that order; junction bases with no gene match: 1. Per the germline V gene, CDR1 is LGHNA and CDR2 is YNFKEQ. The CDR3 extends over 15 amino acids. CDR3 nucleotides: TGTGCCAGCAGCCAAGGGGACAGGGGATACAATGAGCAGTTCTTC. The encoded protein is CASSQGDRGYNEQFF.

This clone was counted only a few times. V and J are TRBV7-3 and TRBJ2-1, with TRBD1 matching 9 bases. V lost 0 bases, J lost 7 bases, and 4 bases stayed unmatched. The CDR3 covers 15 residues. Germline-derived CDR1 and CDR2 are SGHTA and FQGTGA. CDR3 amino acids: CASSLTGTGQNEQFF. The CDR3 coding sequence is TGTGCCAGCAGCTTAACTGGGACAGGGCAGAATGAGCAGTTCTTC.

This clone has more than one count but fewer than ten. The CDR3 coding sequence is TGCAGCGTTGAGAGGGACAGGGAAGGCTACACCTTC. This gives the protein CSVERDREGYTF. V gene TRBV29-1 combines with J gene TRBJ1-2; TRBD1 agrees at 9 bases. The V and J ends lost 3 bases and 8 bases, in that order; junction bases with no gene match: 4. The CDR3 length is 12 residues. Germline V CDR1 and CDR2: SQVTM, ANQGSEA.

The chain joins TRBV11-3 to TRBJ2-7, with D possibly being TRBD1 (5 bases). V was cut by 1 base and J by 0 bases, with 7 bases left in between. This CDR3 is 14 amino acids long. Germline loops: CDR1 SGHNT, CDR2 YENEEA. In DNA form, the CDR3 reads TGTGCCAGCAGCTTAGTACAGGACTCCTACGAGCAGTACTTC. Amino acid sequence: CASSLVQDSYEQYF.

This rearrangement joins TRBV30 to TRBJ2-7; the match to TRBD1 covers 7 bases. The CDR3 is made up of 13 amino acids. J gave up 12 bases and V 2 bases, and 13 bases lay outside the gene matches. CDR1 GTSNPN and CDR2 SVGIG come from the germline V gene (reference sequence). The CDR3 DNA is TGTGCCTGGAGTACTGCCCCCCCGGGACAGCCGTACTTC. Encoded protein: CAWSTAPPGQPYF.

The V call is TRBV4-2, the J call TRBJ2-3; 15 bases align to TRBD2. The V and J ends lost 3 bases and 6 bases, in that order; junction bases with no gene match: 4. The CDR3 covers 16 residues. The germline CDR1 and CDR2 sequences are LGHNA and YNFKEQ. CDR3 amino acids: CASSQEGLAGGDTQYF. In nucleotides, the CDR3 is TGTGCCAGCAGCCAGGAGGGACTAGCGGGAGGTGATACGCAGTATTTT.

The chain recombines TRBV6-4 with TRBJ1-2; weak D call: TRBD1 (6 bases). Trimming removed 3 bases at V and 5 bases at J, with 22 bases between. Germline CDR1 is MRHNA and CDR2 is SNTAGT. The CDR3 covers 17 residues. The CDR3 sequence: CASSDSPTGTPWYGYTF. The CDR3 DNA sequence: TGTGCCAGCAGTGATTCCCCCACCGGGACACCCTGGTATGGCTACACCTTC.

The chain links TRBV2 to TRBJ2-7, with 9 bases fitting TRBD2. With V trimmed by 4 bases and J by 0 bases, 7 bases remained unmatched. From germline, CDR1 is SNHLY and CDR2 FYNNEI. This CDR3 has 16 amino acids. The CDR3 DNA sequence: TGTGCCAGCAGTGGAACTAGCGGGTCGAGCTCCTACGAGCAGTACTTC. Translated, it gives CASSGTSGSSSYEQYF.

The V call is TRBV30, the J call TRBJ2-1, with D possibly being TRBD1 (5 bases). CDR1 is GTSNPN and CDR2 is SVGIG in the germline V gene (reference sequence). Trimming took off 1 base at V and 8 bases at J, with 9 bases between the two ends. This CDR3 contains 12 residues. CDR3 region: CAWSAQGYEQFF. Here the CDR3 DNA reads TGTGCCTGGAGTGCGCAGGGATATGAGCAGTTCTTC.

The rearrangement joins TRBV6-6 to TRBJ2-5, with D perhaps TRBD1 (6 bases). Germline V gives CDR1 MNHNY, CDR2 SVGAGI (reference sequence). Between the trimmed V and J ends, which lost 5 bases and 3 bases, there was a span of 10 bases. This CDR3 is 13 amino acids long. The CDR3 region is CASSEAGEETQYF. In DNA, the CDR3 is TGTGCCAGCAGTGAGGCAGGGGAAGAGACCCAGTACTTC.

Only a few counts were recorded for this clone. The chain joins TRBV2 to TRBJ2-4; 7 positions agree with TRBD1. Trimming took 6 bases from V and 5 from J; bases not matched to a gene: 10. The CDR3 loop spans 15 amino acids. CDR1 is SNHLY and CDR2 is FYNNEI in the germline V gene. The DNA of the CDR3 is TGTGCCAGCAGGCAATCTACAGGGGACCAAAACATTCAGTACTTC. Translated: CASRQSTGDQNIQYF.

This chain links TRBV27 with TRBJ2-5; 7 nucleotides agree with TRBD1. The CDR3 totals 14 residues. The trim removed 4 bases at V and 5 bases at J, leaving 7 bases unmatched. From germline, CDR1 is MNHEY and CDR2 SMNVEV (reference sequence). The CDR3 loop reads CASSSTGTVETQYF. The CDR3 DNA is TGTGCCAGCAGTTCAACCGGGACAGTCGAGACCCAGTACTTC.

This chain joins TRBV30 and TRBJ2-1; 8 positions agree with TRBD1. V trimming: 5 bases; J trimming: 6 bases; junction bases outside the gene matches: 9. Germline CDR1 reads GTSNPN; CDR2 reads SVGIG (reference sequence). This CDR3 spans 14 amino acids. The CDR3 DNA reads TGTGCCTGGCGCGACAGGGGCCCACGCAATGAGCAGTTCTTC. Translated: CAWRDRGPRNEQFF.

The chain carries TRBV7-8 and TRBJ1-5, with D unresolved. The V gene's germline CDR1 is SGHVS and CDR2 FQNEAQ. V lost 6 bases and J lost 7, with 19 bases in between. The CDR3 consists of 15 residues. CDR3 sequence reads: CASSSSRRNYQPQHF. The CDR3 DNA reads TGTGCCAGCAGTTCCAGTAGGAGGAACTACCAGCCCCAGCATTTT.

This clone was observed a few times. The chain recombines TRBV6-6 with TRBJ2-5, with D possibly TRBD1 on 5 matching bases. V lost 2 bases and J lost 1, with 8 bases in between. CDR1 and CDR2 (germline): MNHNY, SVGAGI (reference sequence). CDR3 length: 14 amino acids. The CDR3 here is CASSYGAAQETQYF. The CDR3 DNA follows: TGTGCCAGCAGTTACGGGGCAGCCCAAGAGACCCAGTACTTC.

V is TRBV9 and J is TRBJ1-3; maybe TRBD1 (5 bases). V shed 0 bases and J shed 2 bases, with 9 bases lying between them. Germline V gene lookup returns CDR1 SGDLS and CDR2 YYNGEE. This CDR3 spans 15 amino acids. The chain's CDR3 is CASSVGQSTGNTIYF. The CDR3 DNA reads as TGTGCCAGCAGCGTAGGACAGAGCACTGGAAACACCATATATTTT.

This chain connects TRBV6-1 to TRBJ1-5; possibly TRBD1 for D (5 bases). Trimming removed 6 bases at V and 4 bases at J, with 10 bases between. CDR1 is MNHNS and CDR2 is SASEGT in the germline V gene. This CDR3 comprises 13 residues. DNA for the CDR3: TGTGCCAGCAGGACCGCAGGGAATCAGCCCCAGCATTTT. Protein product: CASRTAGNQPQHF.

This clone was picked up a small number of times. CDR3 DNA: TGTGCCAGCTCGCGGGAGACCAGCACAGATACGCAGTATTTT. Protein: CASSRETSTDTQYF. V usage is TRBV18 and J usage is TRBJ2-3; 7 bases fit TRBD2. J gave up 0 bases and V 6 bases, and 3 bases lay outside the gene matches. CDR1 and CDR2 (germline): KGHSH, LQKENI. The CDR3 has 14 amino acids.

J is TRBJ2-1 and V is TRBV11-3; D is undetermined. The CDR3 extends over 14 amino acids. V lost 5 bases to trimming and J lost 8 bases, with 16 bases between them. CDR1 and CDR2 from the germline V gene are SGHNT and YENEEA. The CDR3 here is CASSPADVVDEQFF. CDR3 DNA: TGTGCCAGCAGCCCCGCGGATGTTGTGGATGAGCAGTTCTTC.

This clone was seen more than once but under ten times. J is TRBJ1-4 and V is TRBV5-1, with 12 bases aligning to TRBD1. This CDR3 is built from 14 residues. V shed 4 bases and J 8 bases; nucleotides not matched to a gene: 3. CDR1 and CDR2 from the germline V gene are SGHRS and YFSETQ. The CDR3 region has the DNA TGCGCCAGCAGCCGGGACAGGGGGCGCGAAAAACTGTTTTTT. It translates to CASSRDRGREKLFF.

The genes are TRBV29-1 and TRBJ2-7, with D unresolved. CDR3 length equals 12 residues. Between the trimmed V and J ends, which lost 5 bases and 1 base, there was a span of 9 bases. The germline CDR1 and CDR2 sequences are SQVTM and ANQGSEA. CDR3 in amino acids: CSVPSSSYEQYF. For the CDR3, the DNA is TGCAGCGTTCCTAGTAGTTCCTACGAGCAGTACTTC.

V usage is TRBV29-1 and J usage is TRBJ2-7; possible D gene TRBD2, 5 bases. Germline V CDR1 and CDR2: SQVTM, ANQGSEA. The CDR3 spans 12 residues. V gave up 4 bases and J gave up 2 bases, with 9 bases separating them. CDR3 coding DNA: TGCAGCGTTGCTGAGGGCCCCTACGAGCAGTACTTC. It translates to CSVAEGPYEQYF.

The CDR3 region is CASSFDPGSYNEQFF. CDR3 nucleotides: TGTGCCAGCAGCTTTGATCCAGGCTCATACAATGAGCAGTTCTTC. The chain joins TRBV11-2 to TRBJ2-1, with no clear D. CDR1 is SGHAT, CDR2 FQNNGV, per germline. This CDR3 comprises 15 residues. V dropped 3 bases and J dropped 4 bases, with 13 bases sitting between them. Drawing the rest from reference TRBV11-2 and TRBJ2-1, the complete variable domain is EAGVAQSPRYKIIEKRQSVAFWCNPISGHATLYWYQQILGQGPKLLIQFQNNGVVDDSQLPKDRFSAERLKGVDSTLKIQPAKLEDSAVYLCASSFDPGSYNEQFFGPGTRLTVL.

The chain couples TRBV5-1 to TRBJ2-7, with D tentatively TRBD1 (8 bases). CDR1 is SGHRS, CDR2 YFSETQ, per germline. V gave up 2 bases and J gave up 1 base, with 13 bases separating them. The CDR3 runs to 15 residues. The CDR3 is CASSLTGGDSYEQYF. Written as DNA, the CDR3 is TGCGCCAGCAGCTTAACAGGGGGGGATTCCTACGAGCAGTACTTC.

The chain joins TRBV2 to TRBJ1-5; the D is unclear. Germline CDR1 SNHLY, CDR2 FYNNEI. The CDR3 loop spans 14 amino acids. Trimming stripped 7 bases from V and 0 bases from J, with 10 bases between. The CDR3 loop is CASTDTYSNQPQHF. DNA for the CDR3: TGTGCCAGCACCGACACGTATAGCAATCAGCCCCAGCATTTT.